This TCR beta chain was sequenced for a study of technical replicates of blood from a few donors. Sequencing used immunoSEQ multiplex PCR; TCRdb keeps in-frame clones, though not all of them. The sample shows over 70,000 clones, around 95% of them seen only once. With 3 bases clipped from V and 6 bases from J, the junction kept 8 bases outside the gene matches. Germline assignment: CDR1 SGHTA and CDR2 FQGNSA. The length of the CDR3 is 14 residues. The chain links TRBV7-2 to TRBJ2-7; 7 bases line up with TRBD2. The specimen sequenced was T cells isolated from PBMCs. The TCR was taken from a human donor in good health. The CDR3, as DNA: TGTGCCAGCAGCTTTACTAGCGTAAAAAGCGAGCAGTACTTC. Amino acids: CASSFTSVKSEQYF.